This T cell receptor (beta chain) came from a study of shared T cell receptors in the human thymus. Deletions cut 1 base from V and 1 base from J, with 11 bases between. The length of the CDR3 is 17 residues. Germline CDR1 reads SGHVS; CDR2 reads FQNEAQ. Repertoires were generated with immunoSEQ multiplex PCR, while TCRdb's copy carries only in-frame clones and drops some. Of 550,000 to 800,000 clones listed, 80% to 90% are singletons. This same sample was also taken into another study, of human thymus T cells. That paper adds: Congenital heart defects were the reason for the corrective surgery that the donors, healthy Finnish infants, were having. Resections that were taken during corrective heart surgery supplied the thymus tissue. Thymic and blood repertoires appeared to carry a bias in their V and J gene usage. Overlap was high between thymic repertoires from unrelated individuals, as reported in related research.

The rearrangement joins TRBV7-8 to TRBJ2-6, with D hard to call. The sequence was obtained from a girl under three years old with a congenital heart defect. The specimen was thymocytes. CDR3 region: CASSLETNRSGANVLTF. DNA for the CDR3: TGTGCCAGCAGCTTAGAAACCAATCGGTCTGGGGCCAACGTCCTGACTTTC. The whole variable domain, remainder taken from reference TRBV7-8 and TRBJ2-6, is GAGVSQSPRYKVAKRGQDVALRCDPISGHVSLFWYQQALGQGPEFLTYFQNEAQLDKSGLPSDRFFAERPEGSVSTLKIQRTQQEDSAVYLCASSLETNRSGANVLTFGAGSRLTVL.